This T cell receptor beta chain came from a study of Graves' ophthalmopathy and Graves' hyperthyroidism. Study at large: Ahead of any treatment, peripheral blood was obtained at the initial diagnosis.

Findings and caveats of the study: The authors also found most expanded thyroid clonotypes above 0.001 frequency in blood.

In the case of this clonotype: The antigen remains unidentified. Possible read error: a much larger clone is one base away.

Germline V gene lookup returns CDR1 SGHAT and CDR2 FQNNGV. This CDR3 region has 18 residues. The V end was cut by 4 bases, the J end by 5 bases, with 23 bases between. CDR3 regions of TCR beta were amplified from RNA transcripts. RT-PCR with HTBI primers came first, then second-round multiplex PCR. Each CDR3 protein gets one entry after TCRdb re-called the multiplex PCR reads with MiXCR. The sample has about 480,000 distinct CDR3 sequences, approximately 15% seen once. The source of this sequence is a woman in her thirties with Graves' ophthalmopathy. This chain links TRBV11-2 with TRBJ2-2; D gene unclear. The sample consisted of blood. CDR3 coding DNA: TGTGCCAGCAGCTCAGGTTCCTTGGGCACCCAGAGGACCGGGGAGCTGTTTTTT. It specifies CASSSGSLGTQRTGELFF.